A single sample is the source of the 18 T cell receptor beta chains below, sequenced in a study of T cells in Graves' hyperthyroidism and ophthalmopathy. Amplification yielded TCR beta CDR3 regions, with RNA transcripts as the source. HTBI primers were employed in a first-round RT-PCR of the TCR CDR3. TCRdb called the multiplex PCR reads again in MiXCR, with one record for every CDR3 protein. The sample carries 300,000 to 400,000 distinct CDR3 sequences, roughly an eighth recorded once. Input material: blood. The source is a young woman with Graves' hyperthyroidism.

This clonotype has a count of ten or more. J is TRBJ2-1 and V is TRBV5-1, with D maybe TRBD2 (5 bases). Germline V gene sequence: CDR1 SGHRS, CDR2 YFSETQ. This CDR3 region has 11 residues. V gave up 0 bases and J gave up 13 bases, with 8 bases separating them. Here the CDR3 DNA reads TGCGCCAGCAGCTTGGAGGGAGTACAGTTCTTC. It encodes CASSLEGVQFF. Full variable domain (remainder filled in from reference TRBV5-1 and TRBJ2-1): KAGVTQTPRYLIKTRGQQVTLSCSPISGHRSVSWYQQTPGQGLQFLFEYFSETQRNKGNFPGRFSGRQFSNSRSEMNVSTLELGDSALYLCASSLEGVQFFGPGTRLTVL.

In its sample, this clonotype was seen many times. The genes are TRBV28 and TRBJ2-3, with 7 positions matching TRBD2. Looked up from germline, CDR1 is MDHEN and CDR2 is SYDVKM. CDR3 size: 15 residues. V lost 6 bases and J lost 0; bases outside the gene matches: 6. Here the CDR3 reads CASRGGIGSTDTQYF. Written as DNA, the CDR3 is TGTGCCAGCAGGGGGGGGATAGGGAGCACAGATACGCAGTATTTT.

This clonotype was seen at least ten times. This sequence joins TRBV28 and TRBJ2-1; 9 bases match TRBD1. Trimming took 3 bases from V and 1 from J; bases not matched to a gene: 4. CDR1 is MDHEN, CDR2 SYDVKM, per germline. The CDR3 contains 16 residues. The DNA for the CDR3 is TGTGCCAGCAGTTTTACCGGGACAGGGTCCTACAATGAGCAGTTCTTC. It specifies CASSFTGTGSYNEQFF. The complete variable domain, with remaining parts taken from reference TRBV28 and TRBJ2-1, reads DVKVTQSSRYLVKRTGEKVFLECVQDMDHENMFWYRQDPGLGLRLIYFSYDVKMKEKGDIPEGYSVSREKKERFSLILESASTNQTSMYLCASSFTGTGSYNEQFFGPGTRLTVL.

The rearrangement joins TRBV6-5 to TRBJ2-4; D may be TRBD1 (6 bases). This CDR3 is built from 15 residues. Trimming took 1 base from V and 6 from J, leaving 13 bases between them. CDR1 is MNHEY, CDR2 SVGAGI, per germline. Written as DNA, the CDR3 is TGTGCCAGCAGTTACTACAGGGAAGGGTCAAACATTCAGTACTTC. Translation gives CASSYYREGSNIQYF.

In this sample, this clonotype turned up a few times. The chain employs TRBV7-6 and TRBJ2-4; D unclear. From germline, CDR1 is SGHVS and CDR2 FNYEAQ. V was pared by 5 bases and J by 0 bases, with 20 bases between. The CDR3 totals 18 residues. CDR3 sequence: CASSSSPWRKLAKNIQYF. The CDR3 DNA sequence: TGTGCCAGCAGCAGCTCCCCATGGAGAAAGCTAGCCAAAAACATTCAGTACTTC.

This clonotype was detected a few times. The chain uses TRBV7-3 and TRBJ2-3; 7 positions agree with TRBD2. The CDR3 loop spans 16 amino acids. V lost 1 base, J lost 4 bases, and 8 bases stayed unmatched. Germline loops: CDR1 SGHTA, CDR2 FQGTGA. CDR3 coding DNA: TGTGCCAGCAGCTTAAATGGGGGAGGGCCACCAGATACGCAGTATTTT. It translates to CASSLNGGGPPDTQYF.

This clonotype was observed at least ten times. The chain joins TRBV7-9 to TRBJ2-1; D is undetermined. V lost 0 bases and J 1 base, leaving 13 bases between the germline ends. CDR3 length: 17 residues. Germline V gene data show CDR1 as SEHNR and CDR2 as FQNEAQ (reference sequence). The chain's CDR3 is CASSLARIGISYNEQFF. The CDR3 coding sequence is TGTGCCAGCAGCTTAGCGCGTATAGGCATATCCTACAATGAGCAGTTCTTC.

There are many counts of this clonotype. The V and J genes are TRBV6-1 and TRBJ2-1; 7 nucleotides match TRBD1. The CDR3 covers 16 residues. The ends lost 3 bases at V and 8 bases at J; junction bases unmatched: 13. CDR1 MNHNS and CDR2 SASEGT come from the germline V gene. CDR3 bases: TGTGCCAGCAGTGACGATGGGGACAGTCCTTTCCATGAGCAGTTCTTC. Protein: CASSDDGDSPFHEQFF.

This clonotype was detected a few times. This chain connects TRBV24-1 to TRBJ2-5; TRBD1 matches 7 bases. This CDR3 region has 14 residues. Unmatched junction bases numbered 2, after V lost 4 bases and J lost 1 base. Per germline, CDR1 KGHDR and CDR2 SFDVKD. The CDR3 sequence: CATSEGTVQETQYF. CDR3 sequence (DNA): TGTGCCACCAGTGAGGGGACAGTCCAAGAGACCCAGTACTTC.

This clonotype was counted at least ten times. The chain uses TRBV9 and TRBJ2-7, with TRBD2 identical over 8 bases. Germline CDR1 and CDR2: SGDLS and YYNGEE. After removal of 1 base from V and 3 bases from J, the junction contained 3 bases not matched to a gene. CDR3 length equals 14 residues. CDR3: CASSVFAGGYEQYF. In nucleotides, the CDR3 is TGTGCCAGCAGCGTATTCGCGGGGGGCTACGAGCAGTACTTC.

Many counts were recorded for this clonotype. This chain connects TRBV12-3 or TRBV12-4 to TRBJ1-2; D gene unclear. The CDR3 sequence is 13 residues long. Trimming removed 5 bases at V and 8 bases at J, with 15 bases between. This CDR3 is CASSPPRGKGYTF. CDR3 bases: TGTGCCAGCAGTCCCCCACGAGGGAAAGGCTACACCTTC.

The sample holds many counts of this clonotype. This sequence joins TRBV20-1 and TRBJ2-7; D not certain. The CDR3 totals 13 residues. V lost 0 bases and J 3 bases, leaving 9 bases between the germline ends. Germline values: CDR1 DFQATT, CDR2 SNEGSKA (reference sequence). CDR3 nucleotides: TGCAGTGCTAGAGACCGCAGAAACTACGAGCAGTACTTC. Its protein product is CSARDRRNYEQYF.

The chain recombines TRBV18 with TRBJ1-5, with D maybe TRBD1 (5 bases). The germline V gene encodes CDR1 KGHSH and CDR2 LQKENI. The CDR3 sequence is 14 residues long. V was trimmed by 6 bases and J by 4 bases, leaving 13 bases between them. CDR3 DNA: TGTGCCAGCTCCGGGGCCAGCAGTAATCAGCCCCAGCATTTT. Amino acids: CASSGASSNQPQHF.

This clonotype appeared many times. This chain connects TRBV7-6 to TRBJ2-1; D may match TRBD1 or TRBD2 (6 bases each). Germline V gene sequence: CDR1 SGHVS, CDR2 FNYEAQ. The ends were cut back, 5 bases at V and 6 bases at J, with 17 bases in the middle. The CDR3 covers 15 residues. The CDR3 sequence is CASSAGQHSGNEQFF. CDR3 in DNA: TGTGCCAGCAGCGCGGGACAACACTCGGGCAATGAGCAGTTCTTC.

This clonotype was detected many times. The chain uses TRBV7-3 and TRBJ2-2; TRBD2 aligns across 7 bases. This CDR3 is built from 17 residues. Looked up from germline, CDR1 is SGHTA and CDR2 is FQGTGA. The V gene end was trimmed by 4 bases and the J gene end by 2 bases; junction bases not matched to a gene: 10. The CDR3 reads CASSWPSGGSNTGELFF. The CDR3 DNA reads TGTGCCAGCAGCTGGCCCTCGGGCGGGAGTAACACCGGGGAGCTGTTTTTT. Variable domain in full (rest from reference TRBV7-3 and TRBJ2-2): GAGVSQTPSNKVTEKGKYVELRCDPISGHTALYWYRQSLGQGPEFLIYFQGTGAADDSGLPNDRFFAVRPEGSVSTLKIQRTERGDSAVYLCASSWPSGGSNTGELFFGEGSRLTVL.

In its sample, this clonotype was seen many times. The rearrangement links TRBV20-1 to TRBJ1-6; D might be TRBD1 (5 bases). V was trimmed by 1 base and J by 8 bases, leaving 15 bases between them. The CDR3 totals 15 residues. Germline CDR1 reads DFQATT; CDR2 reads SNEGSKA (reference sequence). CDR3 coding DNA: TGCAGTGCTAGAGGGGCAGGGCGCTTAGATTCACCCCTCCACTTT. Residues: CSARGAGRLDSPLHF.

V and J are TRBV15 and TRBJ2-3; maybe TRBD2 (6 bases). The germline gives CDR1 LNHNV, CDR2 YYDKDF (reference sequence). Between the trimmed V and J ends, which lost 5 bases and 6 bases, there was a span of 9 bases. The CDR3 extends over 12 amino acids. The CDR3 DNA sequence: TGTGCCACCAGCCTAGCGATGGATACGCAGTATTTT. Translated, it gives CATSLAMDTQYF.

There are many counts of this clonotype. The chain links TRBV3-1 to TRBJ2-1; D is undetermined. This CDR3 is 12 amino acids long. Germline loops: CDR1 LGHDT, CDR2 YNNKEL (reference sequence). Trimming took 4 bases from V and 6 from J, leaving 7 bases between them. As DNA, the CDR3 is TGTGCCAGCAGCCTAATAACCAATGAGCAGTTCTTC. Its protein product is CASSLITNEQFF.